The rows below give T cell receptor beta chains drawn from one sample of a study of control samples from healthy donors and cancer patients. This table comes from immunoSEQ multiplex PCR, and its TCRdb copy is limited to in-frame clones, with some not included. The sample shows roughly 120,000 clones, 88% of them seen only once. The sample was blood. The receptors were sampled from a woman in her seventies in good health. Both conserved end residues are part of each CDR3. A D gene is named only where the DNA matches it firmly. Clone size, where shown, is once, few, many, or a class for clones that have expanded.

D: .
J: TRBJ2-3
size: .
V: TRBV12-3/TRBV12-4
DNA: TGTGCCAGCAGTCCCCAGGTGGATACGCAGTATTTT
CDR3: CASSPQVDTQYF

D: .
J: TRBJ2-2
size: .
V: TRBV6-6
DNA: TGTGCCAGCAGTTCCTTAGGAGGGGGCGTTGTCGGGGAGCTGTTTTTT
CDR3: CASSSLGGGVVGELFF

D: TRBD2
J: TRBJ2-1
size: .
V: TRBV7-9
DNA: TGTGCCAGCAGCCCGCTTATGGCTACGACTAGCGGGGGGGTAGATGAGCAGTTCTTC
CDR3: CASSPLMATTSGGVDEQFF

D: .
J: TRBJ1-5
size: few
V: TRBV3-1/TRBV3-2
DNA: TGTGCCAGCAGCCAAGATATCGGTAGTCAGCCCCAGCATTTT
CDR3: CASSQDIGSQPQHF

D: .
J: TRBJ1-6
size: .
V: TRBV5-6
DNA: TGTGCCAGCAGCTCAGAGGGGGGGCTACGTTCACCCCTCCACTTT
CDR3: CASSSEGGLRSPLHF

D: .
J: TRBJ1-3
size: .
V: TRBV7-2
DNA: TGTGCCAGCAGCTTGGTCCAGAGGTTAGGAAACACCATATATTTT
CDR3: CASSLVQRLGNTIYF

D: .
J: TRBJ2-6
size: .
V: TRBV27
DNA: TGTGCCAGCAGTTCCCGAGACTCGATCTCTGGGGCCAACGTCCTGACTTTC
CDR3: CASSSRDSISGANVLTF

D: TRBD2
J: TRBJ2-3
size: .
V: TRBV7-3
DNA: TGTGCCAGCAGCCCCCGGACTAGGACCACAGATACGCAGTATTTT
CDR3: CASSPRTRTTDTQYF

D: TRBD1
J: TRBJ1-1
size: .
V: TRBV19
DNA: TGTGCCACCAGGACAGGAAGAAACACTGAAGCTTTCTTT
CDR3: CATRTGRNTEAFF

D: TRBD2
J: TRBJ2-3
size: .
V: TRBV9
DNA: TGTGCCAGCAGCGCGGCGAGGACTAGCCGAGACACAGATACGCAGTATTTT
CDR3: CASSAARTSRDTDTQYF

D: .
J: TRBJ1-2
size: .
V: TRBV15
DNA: TGTGCCACCAGCACCTCACGGGGGTCGGACTATGGCTACACCTTC
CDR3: CATSTSRGSDYGYTF

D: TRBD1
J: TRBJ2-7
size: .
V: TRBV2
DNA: TGTGGCAGCATTTGGACAGGGGAGTCCTACGAGCAGTACTTC
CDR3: CGSIWTGESYEQYF

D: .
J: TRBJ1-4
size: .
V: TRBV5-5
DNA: TGTGCCAGCTCTATCGGGTGGGGGAATGAAAAACTGTTTTTT
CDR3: CASSIGWGNEKLFF

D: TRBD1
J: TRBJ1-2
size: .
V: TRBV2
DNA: TGTGCCAGCAGATATACAGGGGGTGGCTACACCTTC
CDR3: CASRYTGGGYTF

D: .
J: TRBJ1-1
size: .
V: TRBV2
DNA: TGTGCCTCCGGGCGGGGGAGTAACACTGAAGCTTTCTTT
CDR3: CASGRGSNTEAFF

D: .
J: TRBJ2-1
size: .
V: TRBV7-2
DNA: TGTGCCAGCAGCGGAGGGGGTGAGCAGTTCTTC
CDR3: CASSGGGEQFF